This T cell receptor beta chain is from a study of T cell repertoires in cytomegalovirus infection. In TCRdb, the reads were re-called with MiXCR into one record per CDR3 protein. The sample contains 830,000 or so distinct CDR3 sequences, approximately 29% of which appear only once. There are a few counts of this clonotype. Its antigen is not identified. CDR1 is MNHEY, CDR2 SVGAGI, per germline. The length of the CDR3 is 16 residues. V lost 0 bases to trimming and J lost 3 bases, with 15 bases between them. The rearrangement links TRBV6-5 to TRBJ2-7; no clear D. This TCR came from a human donor in good health (CMV status not recorded). Some clones in this sample may be carry-over from other donors' samples. Source: cultured CD8+ T cells from PBMCs, taken from culture after CMV antigen stimulation. CDR3 protein: CASSYSTVPNLYEQYF. The DNA for the CDR3 is TGTGCCAGCAGTTACTCGACTGTACCCAACCTCTACGAGCAGTACTTC.